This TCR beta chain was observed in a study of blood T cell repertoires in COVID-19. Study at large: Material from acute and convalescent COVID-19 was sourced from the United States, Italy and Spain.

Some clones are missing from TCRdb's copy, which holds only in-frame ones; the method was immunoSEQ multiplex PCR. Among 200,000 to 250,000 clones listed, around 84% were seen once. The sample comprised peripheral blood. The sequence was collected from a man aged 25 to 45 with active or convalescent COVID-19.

CDR3 nucleotide sequence: TGTGCCAGCTCACCAGTGGACAGATTCGCAACTAATGAAAAACTGTTTTTT. It translates to CASSPVDRFATNEKLFF. The J gene is TRBJ1-4, the V gene TRBV18, with D perhaps TRBD1 (6 bases). Germline CDR1 reads KGHSH; CDR2 reads LQKENI. The V end lost 2 bases, the J end lost 0 bases, and 13 bases lay between the germline ends. The CDR3 totals 17 residues.